This T cell receptor beta chain was documented in a study of control samples from healthy donors and cancer patients. CDR1 is MNHNS and CDR2 is SASEGT in the germline V gene. The CDR3 is made up of 12 amino acids. V lost 0 bases and J 11 bases, leaving 10 bases between the germline ends. Method: immunoSEQ multiplex PCR; TCRdb's copy keeps in-frame clones and lacks some. Of about 140,000 clones in the sample, under 95% were seen once. The material sequenced was blood. This clonotype was obtained from a man in his forties or fifties in good health. The chain combines TRBV6-1 with TRBJ1-1; D perhaps matches TRBD1 (5 bases). The CDR3 DNA follows: TGTGCCAGCAGTGAAGCGCGGGGACGGGCTTTCTTT. It translates to CASSEARGRAFF.